This T cell receptor beta chain emerged from a study of shared clonotypes between healthy human individuals. The CDR3 length is 15 residues. Germline CDR1 SEHNR, CDR2 FQNEAQ (reference sequence). V was shortened by 5 bases and J by 6 bases, with 18 bases between the two germline ends. Terminally differentiated effector memory CD45RA+ cells were left out of the naive CD8 fraction, which was CD45RO-negative and positively selected for CCR7. Every subset's genomic DNA went evenly onto several immunoSEQ plates. How the authors handled the data: Junction-only immunoSEQ sequences carried no quality scores, so filtering differed. Libraries were prepared by immunoSEQ multiplex PCR; TCRdb keeps only in-frame clonotypes and omits some of them. V and J calls and clone size come straight from that table; D and trimming were deduced from the DNA. The sample consists of about 2.1 million clones, approximately 94% of them appearing once.

Sequenced: naive CD8+ T cells from PBMCs. V gene TRBV7-9 combines with J gene TRBJ2-3, with D possibly TRBD2 on 6 matching bases. This receptor was obtained from a young man in good health. Some clones in this sample may be carry-over from other donors' samples. CDR3 sequence (DNA): TGTGCCAGCAGCCGATATGCGCGGGACCGGGATACGCAGTATTTT. It yields the protein CASSRYARDRDTQYF.